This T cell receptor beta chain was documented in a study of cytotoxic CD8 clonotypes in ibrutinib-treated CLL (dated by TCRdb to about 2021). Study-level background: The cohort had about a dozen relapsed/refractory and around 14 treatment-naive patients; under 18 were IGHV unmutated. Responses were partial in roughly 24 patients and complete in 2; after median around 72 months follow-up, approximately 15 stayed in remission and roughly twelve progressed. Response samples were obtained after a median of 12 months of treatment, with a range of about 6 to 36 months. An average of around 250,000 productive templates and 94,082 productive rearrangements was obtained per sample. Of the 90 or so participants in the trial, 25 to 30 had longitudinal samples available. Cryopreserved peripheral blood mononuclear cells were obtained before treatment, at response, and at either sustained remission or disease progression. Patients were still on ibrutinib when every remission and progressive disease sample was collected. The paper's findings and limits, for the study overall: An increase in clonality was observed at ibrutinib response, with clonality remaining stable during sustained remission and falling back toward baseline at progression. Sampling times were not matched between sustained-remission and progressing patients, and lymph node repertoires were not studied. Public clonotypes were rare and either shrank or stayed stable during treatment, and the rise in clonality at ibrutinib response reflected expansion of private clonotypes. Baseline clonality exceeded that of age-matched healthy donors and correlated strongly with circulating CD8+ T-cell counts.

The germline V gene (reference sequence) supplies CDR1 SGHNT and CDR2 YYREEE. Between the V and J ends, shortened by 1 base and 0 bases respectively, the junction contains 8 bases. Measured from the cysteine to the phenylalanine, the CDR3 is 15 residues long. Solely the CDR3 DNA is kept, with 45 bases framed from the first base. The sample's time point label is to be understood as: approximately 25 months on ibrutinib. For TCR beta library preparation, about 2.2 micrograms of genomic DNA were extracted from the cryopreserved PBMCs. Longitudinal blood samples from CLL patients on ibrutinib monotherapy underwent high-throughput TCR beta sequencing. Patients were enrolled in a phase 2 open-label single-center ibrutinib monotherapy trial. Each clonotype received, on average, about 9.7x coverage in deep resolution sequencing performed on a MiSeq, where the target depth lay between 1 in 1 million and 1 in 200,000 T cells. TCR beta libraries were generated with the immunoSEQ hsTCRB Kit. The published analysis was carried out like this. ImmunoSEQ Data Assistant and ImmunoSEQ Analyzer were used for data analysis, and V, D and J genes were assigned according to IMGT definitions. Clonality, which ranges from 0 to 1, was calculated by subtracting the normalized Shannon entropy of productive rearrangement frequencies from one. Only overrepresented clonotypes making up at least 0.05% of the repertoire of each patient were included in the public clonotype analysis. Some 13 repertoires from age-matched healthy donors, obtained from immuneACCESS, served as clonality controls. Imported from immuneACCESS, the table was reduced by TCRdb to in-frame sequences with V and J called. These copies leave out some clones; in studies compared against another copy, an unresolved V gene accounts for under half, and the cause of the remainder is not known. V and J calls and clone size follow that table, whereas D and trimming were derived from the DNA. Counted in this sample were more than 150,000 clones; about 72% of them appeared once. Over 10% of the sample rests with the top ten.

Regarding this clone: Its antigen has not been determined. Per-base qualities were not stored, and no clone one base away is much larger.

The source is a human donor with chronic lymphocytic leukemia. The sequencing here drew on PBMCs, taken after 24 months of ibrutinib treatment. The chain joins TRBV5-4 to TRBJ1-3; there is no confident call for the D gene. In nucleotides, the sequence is TGTGCCAGCAGCTTGCCTGGACTCTCTGGAAACACCATATATTTT. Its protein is CASSLPGLSGNTIYF.